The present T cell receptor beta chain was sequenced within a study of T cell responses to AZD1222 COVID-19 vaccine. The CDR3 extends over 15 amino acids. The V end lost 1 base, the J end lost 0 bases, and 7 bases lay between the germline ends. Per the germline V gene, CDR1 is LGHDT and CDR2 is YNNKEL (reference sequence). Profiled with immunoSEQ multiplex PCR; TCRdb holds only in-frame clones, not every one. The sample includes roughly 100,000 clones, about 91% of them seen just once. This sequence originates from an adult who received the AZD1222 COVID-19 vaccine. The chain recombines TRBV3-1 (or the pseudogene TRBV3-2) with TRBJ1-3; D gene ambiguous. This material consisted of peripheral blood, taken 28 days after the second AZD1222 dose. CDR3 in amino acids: CASSQVTASGNTIYF. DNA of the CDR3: TGTGCCAGCAGCCAAGTCACAGCCTCTGGAAACACCATATATTTT.